This TCR beta chain appears in the sequencing data of a study of cytomegalovirus exposure and HLA in healthy donors. The CDR3 is 16 residues long. The V and J ends lost 3 bases and 7 bases, in that order; junction bases with no gene match: 12. The germline gives CDR1 KGHSH, CDR2 LQKENI. TCRdb's copy holds only in-frame clones and misses some; the assay was immunoSEQ multiplex PCR. The table records 80,000 or so clones, roughly 94% of them present only once. This clone appeared a single time. This sequence was found in a woman in her late teens or twenties in good health and CMV-seronegative. The specimen sequenced was PBMCs. The rearrangement joins TRBV18 to TRBJ2-1; 7 bases align to TRBD1. Here the CDR3 reads CASSPIGTDLGNEQFF. The CDR3 DNA reads TGTGCCAGCTCACCTATAGGGACAGACCTCGGGAATGAGCAGTTCTTC.